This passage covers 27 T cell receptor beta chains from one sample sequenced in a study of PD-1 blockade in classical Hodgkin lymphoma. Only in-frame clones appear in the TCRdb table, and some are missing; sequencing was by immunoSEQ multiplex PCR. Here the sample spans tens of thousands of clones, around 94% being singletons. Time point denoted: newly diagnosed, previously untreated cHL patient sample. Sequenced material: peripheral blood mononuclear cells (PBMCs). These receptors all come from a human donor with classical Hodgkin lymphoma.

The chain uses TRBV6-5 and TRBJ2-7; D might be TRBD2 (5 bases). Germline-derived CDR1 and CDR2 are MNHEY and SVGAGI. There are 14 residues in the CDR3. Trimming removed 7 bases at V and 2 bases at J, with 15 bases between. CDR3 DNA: TGTGCCAGCAATTCAGAGGGTTTCGCCTACGAGCAGTACTTC. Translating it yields CASNSEGFAYEQYF.

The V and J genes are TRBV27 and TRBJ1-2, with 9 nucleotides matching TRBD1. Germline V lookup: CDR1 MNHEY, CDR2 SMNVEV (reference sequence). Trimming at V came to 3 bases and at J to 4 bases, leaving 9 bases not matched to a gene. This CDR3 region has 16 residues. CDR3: CASSFLPGQGSYGYTF. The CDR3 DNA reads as TGTGCCAGCAGTTTCTTACCGGGACAGGGAAGCTATGGCTACACCTTC.

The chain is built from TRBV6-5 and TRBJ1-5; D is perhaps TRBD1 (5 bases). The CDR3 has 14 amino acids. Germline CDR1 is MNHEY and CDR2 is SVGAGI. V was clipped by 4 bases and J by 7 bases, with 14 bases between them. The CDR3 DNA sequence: TGTGCCAGCAGTTCCAAGGGGAAGGGACAGCCCCAGCATTTT. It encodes CASSSKGKGQPQHF.

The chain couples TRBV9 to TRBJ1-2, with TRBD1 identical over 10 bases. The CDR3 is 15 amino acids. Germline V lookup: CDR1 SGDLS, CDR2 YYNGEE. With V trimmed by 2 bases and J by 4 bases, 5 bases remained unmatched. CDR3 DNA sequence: TGTGCCAGCAGCGTCGGGACAGGGGAGGGCTATGGCTACACCTTC. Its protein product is CASSVGTGEGYGYTF.

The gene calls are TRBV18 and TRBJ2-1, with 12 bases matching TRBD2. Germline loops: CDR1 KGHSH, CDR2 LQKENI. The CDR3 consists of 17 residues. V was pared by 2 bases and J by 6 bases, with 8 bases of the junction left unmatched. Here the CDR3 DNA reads TGTGCCAGCTCACCATCTAGCGGGAGGGCCTGGGGCAATGAGCAGTTCTTC. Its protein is CASSPSSGRAWGNEQFF.

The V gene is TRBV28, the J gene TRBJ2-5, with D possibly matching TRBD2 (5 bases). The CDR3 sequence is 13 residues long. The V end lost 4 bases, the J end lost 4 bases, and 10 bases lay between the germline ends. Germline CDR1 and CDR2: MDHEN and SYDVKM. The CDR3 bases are TGTGCCAGCAGTTCTGGAGGCGTAGAGACCCAGTACTTC. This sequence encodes CASSSGGVETQYF. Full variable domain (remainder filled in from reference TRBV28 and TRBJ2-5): DVKVTQSSRYLVKRTGEKVFLECVQDMDHENMFWYRQDPGLGLRLIYFSYDVKMKEKGDIPEGYSVSREKKERFSLILESASTNQTSMYLCASSSGGVETQYFGPGTRLLVL.

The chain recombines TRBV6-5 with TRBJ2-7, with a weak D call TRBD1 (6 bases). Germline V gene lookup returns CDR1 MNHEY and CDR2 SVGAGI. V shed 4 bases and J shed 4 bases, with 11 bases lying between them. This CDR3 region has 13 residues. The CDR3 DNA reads TGTGCCAGCAGTTCGGCAGGGGTGTACGAGCAGTACTTC. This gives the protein CASSSAGVYEQYF.

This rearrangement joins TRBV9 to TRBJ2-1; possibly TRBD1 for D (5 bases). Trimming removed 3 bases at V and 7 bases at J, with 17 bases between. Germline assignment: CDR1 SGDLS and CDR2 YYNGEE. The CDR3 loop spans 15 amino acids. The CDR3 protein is CASSAGVGVGNEQFF. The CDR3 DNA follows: TGTGCCAGCAGCGCCGGCGTAGGGGTAGGGAATGAGCAGTTCTTC. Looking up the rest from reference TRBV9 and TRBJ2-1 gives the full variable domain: DSGVTQTPKHLITATGQRVTLRCSPRSGDLSVYWYQQSLDQGLQFLIQYYNGEERAKGNILERFSAQQFPDLHSELNLSSLELGDSALYFCASSAGVGVGNEQFFGPGTRLTVL.

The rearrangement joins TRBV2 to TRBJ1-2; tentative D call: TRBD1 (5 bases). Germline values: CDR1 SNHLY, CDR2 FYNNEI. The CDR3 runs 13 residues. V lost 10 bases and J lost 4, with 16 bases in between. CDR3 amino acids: CAISSRDTYGYTF. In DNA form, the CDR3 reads TGTGCCATCTCTTCCAGGGATACCTATGGCTACACCTTC.

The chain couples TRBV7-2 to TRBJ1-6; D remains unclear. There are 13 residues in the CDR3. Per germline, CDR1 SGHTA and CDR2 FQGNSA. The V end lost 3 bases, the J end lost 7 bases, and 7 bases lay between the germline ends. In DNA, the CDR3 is TGTGCCAGCAGCTTGGCAGGCAATTCACCCCTCCACTTT. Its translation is CASSLAGNSPLHF.

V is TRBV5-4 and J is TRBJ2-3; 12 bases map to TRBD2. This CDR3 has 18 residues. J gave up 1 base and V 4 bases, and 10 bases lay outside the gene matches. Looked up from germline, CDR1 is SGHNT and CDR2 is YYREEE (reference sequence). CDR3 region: CASSRGLAGNLGTDTQYF. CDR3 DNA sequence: TGTGCCAGCAGCCGCGGACTAGCGGGGAACCTCGGCACAGATACGCAGTATTTT.

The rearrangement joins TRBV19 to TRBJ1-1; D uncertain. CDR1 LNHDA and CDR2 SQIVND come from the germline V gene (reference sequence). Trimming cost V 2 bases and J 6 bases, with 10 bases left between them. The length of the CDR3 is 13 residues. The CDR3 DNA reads TGTGCCAGTAGTATAAGCGTTCTGGCTGAAGCTTTCTTT. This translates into CASSISVLAEAFF.

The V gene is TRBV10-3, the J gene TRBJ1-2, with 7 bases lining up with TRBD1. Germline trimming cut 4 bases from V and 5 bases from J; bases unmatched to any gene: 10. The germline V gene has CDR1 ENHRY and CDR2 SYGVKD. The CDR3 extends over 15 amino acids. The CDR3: CAISVEGASGYGYTF. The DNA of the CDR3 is TGTGCCATCAGTGTTGAGGGGGCTTCGGGGTATGGCTACACCTTC.

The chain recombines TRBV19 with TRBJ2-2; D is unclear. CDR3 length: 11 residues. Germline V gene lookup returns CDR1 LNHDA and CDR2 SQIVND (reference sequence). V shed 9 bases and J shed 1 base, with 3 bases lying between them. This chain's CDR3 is CASGNTGELFF. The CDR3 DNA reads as TGTGCCAGCGGGAACACCGGGGAGCTGTTTTTT.

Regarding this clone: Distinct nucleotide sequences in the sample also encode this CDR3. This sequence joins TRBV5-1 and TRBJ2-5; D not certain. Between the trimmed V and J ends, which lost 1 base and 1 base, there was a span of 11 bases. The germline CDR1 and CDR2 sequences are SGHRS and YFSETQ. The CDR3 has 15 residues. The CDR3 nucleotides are TGCGCCAGCAGCTTGTCCGCAGGTACCCAAGAGACCCAGTACTTC. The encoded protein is CASSLSAGTQETQYF.

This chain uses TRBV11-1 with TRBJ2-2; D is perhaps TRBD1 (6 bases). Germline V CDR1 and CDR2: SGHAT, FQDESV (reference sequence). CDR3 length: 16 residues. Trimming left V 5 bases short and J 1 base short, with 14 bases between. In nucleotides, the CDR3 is TGTGCCAGCAGCGCTCCGGGACAAGTGAACACCGGGGAGCTGTTTTTT. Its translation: CASSAPGQVNTGELFF.

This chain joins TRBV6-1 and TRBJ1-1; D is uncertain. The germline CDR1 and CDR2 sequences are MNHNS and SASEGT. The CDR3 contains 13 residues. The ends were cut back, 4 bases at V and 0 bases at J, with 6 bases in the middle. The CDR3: CASSAGVNTEAFF. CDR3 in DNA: TGTGCCAGCAGTGCCGGTGTGAACACTGAAGCTTTCTTT.

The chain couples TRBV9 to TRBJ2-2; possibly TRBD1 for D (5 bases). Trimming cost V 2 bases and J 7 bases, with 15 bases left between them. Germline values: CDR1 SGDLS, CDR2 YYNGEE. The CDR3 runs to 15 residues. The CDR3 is CASSVSQGQNGELFF. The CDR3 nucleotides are TGTGCCAGCAGCGTTTCCCAGGGTCAGAACGGGGAGCTGTTTTTT.

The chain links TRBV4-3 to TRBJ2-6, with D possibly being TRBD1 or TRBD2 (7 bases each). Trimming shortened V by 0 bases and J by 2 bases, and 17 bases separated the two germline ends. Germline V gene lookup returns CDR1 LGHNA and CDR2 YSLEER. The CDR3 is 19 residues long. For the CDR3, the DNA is TGCGCCAGCAGCCAAGACCAGGGGGGGACTTTCACTGGGGCCAACGTCCTGACTTTC. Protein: CASSQDQGGTFTGANVLTF.

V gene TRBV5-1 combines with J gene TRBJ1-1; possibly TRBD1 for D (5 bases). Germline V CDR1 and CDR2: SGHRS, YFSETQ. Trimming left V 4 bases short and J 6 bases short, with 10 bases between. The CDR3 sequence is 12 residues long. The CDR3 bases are TGCGCCAGCAGCGGGGGAGCCCCTGAAGCTTTCTTT. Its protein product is CASSGGAPEAFF.

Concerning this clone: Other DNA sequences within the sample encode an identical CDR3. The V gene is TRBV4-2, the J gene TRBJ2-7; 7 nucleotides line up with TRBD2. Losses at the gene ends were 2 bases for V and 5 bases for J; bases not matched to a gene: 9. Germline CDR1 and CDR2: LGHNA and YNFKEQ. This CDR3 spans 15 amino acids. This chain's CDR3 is CASSQPGLAVNEQYF. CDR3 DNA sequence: TGTGCCAGCAGCCAACCGGGGCTAGCGGTTAACGAGCAGTACTTC.

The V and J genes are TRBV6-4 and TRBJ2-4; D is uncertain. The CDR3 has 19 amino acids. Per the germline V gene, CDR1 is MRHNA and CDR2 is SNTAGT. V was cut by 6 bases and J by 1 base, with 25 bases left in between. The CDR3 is CASSKEPIGLSLAKNIQYF. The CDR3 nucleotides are TGTGCCAGCAGCAAGGAGCCCATTGGCTTATCCCTGGCCAAAAACATTCAGTACTTC.

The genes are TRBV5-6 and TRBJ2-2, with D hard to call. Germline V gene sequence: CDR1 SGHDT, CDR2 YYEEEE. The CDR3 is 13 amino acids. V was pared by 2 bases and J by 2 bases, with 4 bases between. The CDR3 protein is CASSFRNTGELFF. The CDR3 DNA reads TGTGCCAGCAGCTTTAGAAACACCGGGGAGCTGTTTTTT.

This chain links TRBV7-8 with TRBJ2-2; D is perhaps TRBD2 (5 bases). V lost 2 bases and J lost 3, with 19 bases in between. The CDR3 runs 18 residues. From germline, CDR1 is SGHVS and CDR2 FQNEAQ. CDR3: CASSLPSGWTWDTGELFF. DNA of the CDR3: TGTGCCAGCAGCTTACCCTCGGGATGGACGTGGGACACCGGGGAGCTGTTTTTT.

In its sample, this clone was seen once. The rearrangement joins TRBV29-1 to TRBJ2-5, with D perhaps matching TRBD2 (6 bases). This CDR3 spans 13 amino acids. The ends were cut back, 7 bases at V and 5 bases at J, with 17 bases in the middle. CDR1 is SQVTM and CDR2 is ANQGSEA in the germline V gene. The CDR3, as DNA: TGCAGCGCGACGGGACTCCAGCGGGAGACCCAGTACTTC. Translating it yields CSATGLQRETQYF.

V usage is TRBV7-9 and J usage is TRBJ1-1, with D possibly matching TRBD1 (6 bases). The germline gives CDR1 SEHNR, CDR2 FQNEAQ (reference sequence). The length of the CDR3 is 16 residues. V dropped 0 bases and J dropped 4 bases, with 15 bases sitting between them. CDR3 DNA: TGTGCCAGCAGCTTAGCAGGGGGAGGTCGAGGCACTGAAGCTTTCTTT. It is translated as CASSLAGGGRGTEAFF.

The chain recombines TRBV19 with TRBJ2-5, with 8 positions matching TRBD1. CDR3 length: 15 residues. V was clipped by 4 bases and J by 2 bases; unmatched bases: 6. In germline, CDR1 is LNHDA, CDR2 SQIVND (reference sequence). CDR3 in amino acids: CASSKTTGGQETQYF. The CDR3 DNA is TGTGCCAGTAGTAAGACTACAGGGGGACAAGAGACCCAGTACTTC.